The T cell receptor beta chain described here comes from a study of blood T cell repertoires in COVID-19. Across the whole study: COVID-19 samples, acute and convalescent, were from the United States, Italy and Spain. PBMCs, B-cell-depleted T cells, or T cells provided the cDNA or gDNA that made up the material.

TCRdb's table, derived via immunoSEQ multiplex PCR, lists solely in-frame clones and lacks some. The top ten clones hold roughly 8.6% of a sample with around 150,000 clones, more than 60% of them seen once. With V trimmed by 9 bases and J by 2 bases, 12 bases remained unmatched. Per germline, CDR1 LNHDA and CDR2 SQIVND (reference sequence). CDR3 length: 16 amino acids. The specimen sequenced was peripheral blood. The clonotype comes from a woman between 50 and 59 years old with active or convalescent COVID-19. The chain links TRBV19 to TRBJ1-2; TRBD1 agrees at 10 bases. Here the CDR3 DNA reads TGTGCCAGCCGTTACCCGGGACAGGGGCCAAACTATGGCTACACCTTC. It yields the protein CASRYPGQGPNYGYTF.